These T cell receptor beta chains were read from a single sample in a study of patients and donors after allogeneic stem cell transplantation. TCRdb ran MiXCR on the RT-PCR reads and lists one entry per CDR3 protein. Of roughly 140,000 distinct CDR3 sequences in the sample, about 36% were seen once. Sequenced sample: blood, either unsorted or a sorted T cell fraction (not recorded which). The receptors were gathered from a human donor who was either an allogeneic HSCT recipient or a stem cell or donor lymphocyte infusion donor (not recorded which). It is not recorded whose cells these are; they may come from a transplant donor. The CDR3 runs from the conserved cysteine through the conserved F or W. Each record gives: clone size, J gene, V gene, CDR3 length, D gene, CDR3 protein, CDR3 DNA. D genes are given only for firm matches. A row's size may be missing; if present it is once, few, many or a size class.

size: few
J: TRBJ2-3
V: TRBV20-1
length: 12
D: -
CDR3: CSAGDTTDTQYF
DNA: TGCAGTGCAGGAGATACCACAGATACGCAGTATTTT

size: -
J: TRBJ1-1
V: TRBV7-3
length: 14
D: -
CDR3: CASSAGRWDTEAFF
DNA: TGTGCCAGCAGTGCGGGCAGGTGGGACACTGAAGCTTTCTTT

size: few
J: TRBJ2-1
V: TRBV24-1
length: 16
D: TRBD2
CDR3: CATSEGDGGIRNEQFF
DNA: TGTGCCACCAGTGAAGGGGACGGGGGGATCCGCAATGAGCAGTTCTTC

size: -
J: TRBJ2-5
V: TRBV10-3
length: 14
D: TRBD2
CDR3: CAISEASGGETQYF
DNA: TGTGCCATCAGTGAAGCAAGCGGGGGAGAGACCCAGTACTTC

size: few
J: TRBJ1-1
V: TRBV12-3/TRBV12-4
length: 15
D: TRBD1
CDR3: CASNRLTGGNTEAFF
DNA: TGTGCCAGCAACCGACTTACAGGGGGCAACACTGAAGCTTTCTTT

size: -
J: TRBJ1-6
V: TRBV7-7
length: 15
D: -
CDR3: CASSFSHASNSPLHF
DNA: TGTGCTAGCAGCTTTTCTCACGCGTCTAATTCACCCCTCCACTTT

size: -
J: TRBJ2-2
V: TRBV12-3/TRBV12-4
length: 15
D: -
CDR3: CASSFRGLNTGELFF
DNA: TGTGCCAGCAGTTTCCGGGGATTGAACACCGGGGAGCTGTTTTTT

size: -
J: TRBJ1-1
V: TRBV13
length: 14
D: -
CDR3: CASSFSRLSAEAFF
DNA: TGTGCCAGCAGCTTTTCGCGTCTGAGCGCTGAAGCTTTCTTT

size: -
J: TRBJ2-5
V: TRBV27
length: 13
D: -
CDR3: CASSFQGLETQYF
DNA: TGTGCCAGCAGTTTCCAGGGGTTAGAGACCCAGTACTTC

size: -
J: TRBJ2-3
V: TRBV29-1
length: 15
D: TRBD2
CDR3: CSVGTSGGPSDTQYF
DNA: TGCAGCGTTGGCACTAGCGGGGGGCCGTCAGATACGCAGTATTTT

size: -
J: TRBJ1-2
V: TRBV6-2/TRBV6-3
length: 17
D: -
CDR3: CASSQRQHPCFNYGYTF
DNA: TGTGCCAGCAGTCAACGACAGCATCCCTGCTTTAACTATGGCTACACCTTC

size: -
J: TRBJ1-6
V: TRBV5-6
length: 14
D: TRBD1
CDR3: CASSLNRGFSPLHF
DNA: TGTGCCAGCAGCCTCAACAGGGGGTTTTCACCCCTCCACTTT

size: -
J: TRBJ1-2
V: TRBV11-1
length: 15
D: TRBD1
CDR3: CASSRGQGTNYGYTF
DNA: TGTGCCAGCAGCCGGGGACAGGGGACTAACTATGGCTACACCTTC

size: -
J: TRBJ1-6
V: TRBV27
length: 13
D: -
CDR3: CASSLRGNSPLHF
DNA: TGTGCCAGCAGTTTGAGGGGTAATTCACCCCTCCACTTT

size: -
J: TRBJ1-1
V: TRBV7-3
length: 15
D: -
CDR3: CASSPYGRPGSEAFF
DNA: TGTGCCAGCAGCCCTTATGGACGACCAGGGTCCGAAGCTTTCTTT

size: -
J: TRBJ2-1
V: TRBV24-1
length: 12
D: -
CDR3: CATSDPVYQQFF
DNA: TGTGCCACCAGTGATCCCGTCTATCAGCAGTTCTTC

size: -
J: TRBJ1-1
V: TRBV5-1
length: 13
D: -
CDR3: CASSMSRNTEAFF
DNA: TGCGCCAGCAGCATGTCTCGGAACACTGAAGCTTTCTTT

size: -
J: TRBJ1-2
V: TRBV5-5
length: 15
D: -
CDR3: CASSTEDSYPNGYTF
DNA: TGTGCCAGCAGTACCGAGGACAGCTATCCAAATGGCTACACCTTC

size: -
J: TRBJ2-2
V: TRBV7-3
length: 15
D: TRBD1
CDR3: CASSRDSSNTGELFF
DNA: TGTGCCAGCAGCCGGGACAGCTCGAACACCGGGGAGCTGTTTTTT

size: -
J: TRBJ2-1
V: TRBV6-5
length: 17
D: TRBD2
CDR3: CASSSWWSGGDNNEQFF
DNA: TGTGCCAGCAGTTCCTGGTGGAGCGGGGGGGATAACAATGAGCAGTTCTTC

size: -
J: TRBJ2-1
V: TRBV6-2/TRBV6-3
length: 17
D: -
CDR3: CASSYRAGGTSYNEQFF
DNA: TGTGCCAGCAGTTACAGGGCCGGGGGTACCTCCTACAATGAGCAGTTCTTC

size: -
J: TRBJ2-5
V: TRBV6-2/TRBV6-3
length: 16
D: -
CDR3: CASSYSTLARRETQYF
DNA: TGTGCCAGCAGTTACTCGACCCTAGCGAGGCGAGAGACCCAGTACTTC

size: -
J: TRBJ1-2
V: TRBV12-3/TRBV12-4
length: 13
D: -
CDR3: CASSLLAVYGYSF
DNA: TGTGCCAGCAGTTTACTGGCAGTTTATGGCTACTCCTTC

size: -
J: TRBJ1-3
V: TRBV7-8
length: 17
D: TRBD1
CDR3: CASREGQASLSGNTIYF
DNA: TGTGCCAGCAGGGAAGGACAGGCCTCTTTATCAGGAAACACCATATATTTT

size: few
J: TRBJ1-5
V: TRBV4-1
length: 16
D: TRBD1
CDR3: CASSQDPRDRVQPQHF
DNA: TGCGCCAGCAGCCAAGATCCCCGGGACAGGGTTCAGCCCCAGCATTTT

size: -
J: TRBJ1-6
V: TRBV27
length: 13
D: -
CDR3: CASSPWTNSPLHF
DNA: TGTGCCAGCAGTCCCTGGACCAATTCACCCCTCCACTTT

size: -
J: TRBJ2-1
V: TRBV27
length: 12
D: -
CDR3: CASSLNANEQFF
DNA: TGTGCCAGCAGTTTAAACGCCAATGAGCAGTTCTTC

size: few
J: TRBJ1-1
V: TRBV9
length: 17
D: TRBD1
CDR3: CASSVEPPGTGRAEAFF
DNA: TGTGCCAGCAGCGTAGAACCCCCCGGGACAGGGAGGGCTGAAGCTTTCTTT

size: -
J: TRBJ1-4
V: TRBV12-3/TRBV12-4
length: 14
D: -
CDR3: CASTDFTRGEKLFF
DNA: TGTGCCAGCACCGACTTTACCAGGGGTGAAAAACTGTTTTTT

size: -
J: TRBJ2-3
V: TRBV7-6
length: 15
D: -
CDR3: CASSLAPKATDTQYF
DNA: TGTGCCAGCAGCTTAGCCCCGAAGGCTACAGATACGCAGTATTTT

size: -
J: TRBJ1-6
V: TRBV7-3
length: 13
D: -
CDR3: CASSAMDNSPLHF
DNA: TGTGCCAGCAGCGCTATGGATAATTCACCCCTCCACTTT

size: few
J: TRBJ2-1
V: TRBV27
length: 16
D: TRBD1
CDR3: CASTPRPTGGGNEQFF
DNA: TGTGCCAGCACTCCCCGCCCGACAGGGGGGGGCAATGAGCAGTTCTTC

size: -
J: TRBJ2-5
V: TRBV28
length: 14
D: TRBD2
CDR3: CASRGTSGAGTQYF
DNA: TGTGCCAGCAGGGGGACTAGCGGGGCAGGGACCCAGTACTTC

size: -
J: TRBJ2-1
V: TRBV29-1
length: 12
D: TRBD1
CDR3: CSVRDSYNEQFF
DNA: TGCAGCGTCCGGGACAGCTACAATGAGCAGTTCTTC

size: -
J: TRBJ2-1
V: TRBV20-1
length: 16
D: TRBD2
CDR3: CSARDGAGVGWNEQFF
DNA: TGCAGTGCTAGAGATGGCGCGGGGGTAGGGTGGAATGAGCAGTTCTTC

size: -
J: TRBJ2-1
V: TRBV15
length: 14
D: TRBD2
CDR3: CATWTSGGYNEQFF
DNA: TGTGCCACCTGGACTAGCGGGGGCTACAATGAGCAGTTCTTC

size: -
J: TRBJ1-5
V: TRBV10-3
length: 15
D: -
CDR3: CAISENWGGNQPQHF
DNA: TGTGCCATCAGTGAGAATTGGGGTGGGAATCAGCCCCAGCATTTT

size: few
J: TRBJ2-3
V: TRBV7-9
length: 16
D: TRBD2
CDR3: CASSTTSAGVHDTQYF
DNA: TGTGCCAGCAGCACCACTTCTGCGGGGGTTCACGATACGCAGTATTTT